These 15 T cell receptor beta chains came from one sample sequenced in a study of identical twins' blood T cells (dated by TCRdb to about 2013). The protocol used for the library was 5' RACE. Sequencing was performed on an Illumina Genome Analyzer IIx. TCRdb ran its own pipeline on the public reads, namely fastp trimming at Q25 and MiXCR clone calling, and kept in-frame beta chains. CDR3 protein duplicates are merged, each entry listing the most common genes and DNA. Within this sample are 400,000 or so distinct CDR3 sequences, with roughly 31% of them counted one time only. About 6% of the sample rests with the top ten. The specimen was PBMCs. The receptors stem from a woman between 18 and 50 years old in good health.

V gene TRBV29-1 combines with J gene TRBJ1-1; unclear D gene. V was shortened by 7 bases and J by 0 bases, with 9 bases between the two germline ends. The germline CDR1 and CDR2 sequences are SQVTM and ANQGSEA. This CDR3 region has 12 residues. The CDR3 loop reads CSGGAMNTEAFF. The CDR3 bases are TGCAGCGGGGGAGCAATGAACACTGAAGCTTTCTTT.

As for this clonotype: Compared with germline, one end of the junction differs, possibly owing to a read error. This chain uses TRBV14 with TRBJ2-3, with D unclear. Germline-derived CDR1 and CDR2 are SGHDN and FVKESK. The CDR3 loop spans 15 amino acids. CDR3 amino acids: CASSQRVVSTDTQYF. The CDR3 DNA reads TGTGCCAGCAGCCAACGTGTGGTTAGCACAGACACGCAGTATTTT.

J is TRBJ2-5 and V is TRBV20-1; 9 nucleotides agree with TRBD2. Germline lookup yields CDR1 DFQATT and CDR2 SNEGSKA (reference sequence). The J segment lost 2 bases and the V segment lost 0 bases, leaving 10 bases of the junction unmatched. This CDR3 spans 17 amino acids. This chain's CDR3 is CSARDMPSGVTQETQYF. The CDR3 nucleotides read TGCAGTGCTAGAGATATGCCTAGCGGGGTCACTCAAGAGACCCAGTACTTC.

The chain links TRBV7-9 to TRBJ1-1; TRBD1 agrees at 7 bases. Trimming at V came to 5 bases and at J to 5 bases, leaving 5 bases not matched to a gene. Germline values: CDR1 SEHNR, CDR2 FQNEAQ (reference sequence). The CDR3 covers 13 residues. The CDR3 loop reads CASSARGRTEAFF. The CDR3 DNA is TGTGCCAGCAGCGCCAGGGGGAGGACTGAAGCTTTCTTT.

V usage is TRBV6-1 and J usage is TRBJ1-5; no firm D call. Trimming removed 3 bases at V and 9 bases at J, with 15 bases between. This CDR3 has 14 residues. Germline V lookup: CDR1 MNHNS, CDR2 SASEGT. CDR3 sequence: CASSDQTGSGPQHF. CDR3 nucleotide sequence: TGTGCCAGCAGTGACCAGACGGGTTCAGGGCCCCAGCATTTT.

This clonotype was recorded many times. The chain combines TRBV6-5 with TRBJ1-2; 7 nucleotides agree with TRBD1. The V gene's germline CDR1 is MNHEY and CDR2 SVGAGI. V dropped 3 bases and J dropped 3; count of bases not matched to a gene: 4. There are 14 residues in the CDR3. CDR3 sequence: CASSYDREDYGYTF. The CDR3 DNA is TGTGCCAGCAGTTATGACAGGGAGGACTATGGCTACACCTTC.

This sequence joins TRBV5-6 and TRBJ2-3; a possible D gene is TRBD2 (7 bases). CDR1 is SGHDT, CDR2 YYEEEE, per germline. V gave up 5 bases and J gave up 6 bases, with 19 bases separating them. The length of the CDR3 is 15 residues. CDR3 nucleotide sequence: TGTGCCAGCAGAGTAATGGGGGGGCTTGAGGATACGCAGTATTTT. Translated: CASRVMGGLEDTQYF.

The chain links TRBV29-1 to TRBJ1-2, with TRBD1 matching over 9 bases. The ends lost 5 bases at V and 6 bases at J; junction bases unmatched: 7. The CDR3 extends over 13 amino acids. The germline CDR1 and CDR2 sequences are SQVTM and ANQGSEA. CDR3: CSVSPGQGDGYTF. The CDR3 DNA sequence: TGCAGCGTTTCACCGGGACAGGGTGATGGCTACACCTTC.

The table lists this clonotype with a count of one. The chain employs TRBV2 and TRBJ2-2; D gene unclear. CDR3 length equals 15 residues. CDR1 and CDR2 (germline): SNHLY, FYNNEI. Trimming stripped 1 base from V and 1 base from J, with 7 bases between. CDR3 region: CASSEGHGNTGELFF. CDR3 sequence (DNA): TGTGCCAGCAGTGAAGGACATGGGAACACCGGGGAGCTGTTTTTT.

Only a few counts were recorded for this clonotype. The chain links TRBV18 to TRBJ2-1, with TRBD2 matching 7 bases. The germline CDR1 and CDR2 sequences are KGHSH and LQKENI. The CDR3 has 16 amino acids. Trimming removed 0 bases from V and 0 bases from J; junction bases left unmatched: 2. DNA of the CDR3: TGTGCCAGCTCACCACCGCCGGGAGGCTCCTACAATGAGCAGTTCTTC. Its translation: CASSPPPGGSYNEQFF.

The gene calls are TRBV4-1 and TRBJ1-1; D ambiguous. The V and J ends lost 0 bases and 12 bases respectively, with 17 bases between them. In germline, CDR1 is MGHRA, CDR2 YSYEKL. CDR3 length equals 14 residues. The CDR3 spells CASSQDLVGDPTFF. As DNA, the CDR3 is TGCGCCAGCAGCCAAGATCTAGTGGGAGATCCAACTTTCTTT.

To note about this clonotype: An end of the junction differs from the germline gene, which may be a read error. This sequence joins TRBV29-1 and TRBJ1-1, with D perhaps matching TRBD1 (6 bases). The V gene's germline CDR1 is SQVTM and CDR2 ANQGSEA. The length of the CDR3 is 14 residues. The CDR3 bases are TGCAGCGTTGATCCTGGGAGGGGGAACACTGAAGCTTTATTT. This gives the protein CSVDPGRGNTEALF.

The rearrangement uses TRBV7-2 and TRBJ2-2; no reliable D call. The length of the CDR3 is 14 residues. Germline V gene data show CDR1 as SGHTA and CDR2 as FQGNSA. Deletions cut 5 bases from V and 4 bases from J, with 11 bases between. For the CDR3, the DNA is TGTGCCAGCAGCCCAAGGGTTGGCACCGGGGAGCTGTTTTTT. As protein: CASSPRVGTGELFF.

Turning to this clonotype: A much larger clone sits a single nucleotide away, making a read error possible. The V and J genes are TRBV29-1 and TRBJ1-1; 8 nucleotides match TRBD1. V was clipped by 8 bases and J by 3 bases; unmatched bases: 11. From germline, CDR1 is SQVTM and CDR2 ANQGSEA. The CDR3 consists of 14 residues. CDR3 region: CSITRGLSDTEAFF. CDR3 nucleotide sequence: TGCAGCATAACCAGGGGGCTCAGCGACACTGAAGCTTTCTTT.

This clonotype showed up just a few times. The chain combines TRBV4-2 with TRBJ1-1; 9 bases are a match to TRBD1. Trimming cost V 2 bases and J 1 base; bases outside gene matches: 5. The CDR3 length is 16 residues. The germline CDR1 and CDR2 sequences are LGHNA and YNFKEQ. CDR3 coding DNA: TGTGCCAGCAGCCAACTGACAGGGGGATCGAACACTGAAGCTTTCTTT. Translating gives CASSQLTGGSNTEAFF.